This T cell receptor (beta chain) derives from a study of cytomegalovirus exposure and HLA in healthy donors. The table came from immunoSEQ multiplex PCR; TCRdb's copy has only in-frame clones and leaves some out. The table records roughly 150,000 clones, approximately 90% of them present only once. Turning to this clone: Its antigen is not known.

While the first cohort had several hundred subjects, the donors belonged to the separate validation cohort of over a hundred subjects. Study results and limitations: According to reports, the classifier identified cytomegalovirus status with high specificity and sensitivity. It was approximately 170 TCR beta chains that were listed as cytomegalovirus-associated.

CDR3 length: 15 amino acids. Trimming at V came to 5 bases and at J to 7 bases, leaving 13 bases not matched to a gene. Looked up from germline, CDR1 is MDHEN and CDR2 is SYDVKM. The receptor comes from a man younger than 35 in good health and CMV-seronegative. Sequences were obtained from PBMCs. V gene TRBV28 combines with J gene TRBJ1-2; TRBD1 agrees at 7 bases. The CDR3 is CASSPRGQDLGGYTF. The CDR3, as DNA: TGTGCCAGCAGTCCTCGTGGACAGGATTTAGGTGGCTACACCTTC.